The 7 T cell receptor beta chains presented below share a single source sample, sequenced in a study of vaccination effects on CD4 cells after COVID-19. Isolation of CD4+ T cells took place after approximately 10 days of culture. This person caught SARS-CoV-2 sometime from March to December 2020, and PCR testing confirmed the infection. Participants got two doses of BNT162b2 or mRNA-1273 vaccine. Repertoires were generated with immunoSEQ multiplex PCR, while TCRdb's copy carries only in-frame clones and drops some. The sample consists of 45,000 to 55,000 clones, over 60% of them appearing once. What these receptors recognize is not known. The sequencing used CD4+ T cells from PBMCs cultured without peptide, collected after COVID-19 vaccination. These receptors were obtained from a human donor who had a prior SARS-CoV-2 infection.

The chain links TRBV5-6 to TRBJ1-2, with TRBD1 as a possible D gene (6 bases). The CDR3 runs 11 residues. Germline V gene lookup returns CDR1 SGHDT and CDR2 YYEEEE. The ends were cut back, 3 bases at V and 8 bases at J, with 8 bases in the middle. The CDR3 DNA reads as TGTGCCAGCAGCTCAACAGGGGGCTACACCTTC. Amino acid sequence: CASSSTGGYTF.

This clone was recorded only once. This chain links TRBV4-1 with TRBJ2-3, with 9 bases lining up with TRBD2. The CDR3 runs to 16 residues. V trimming: 6 bases; J trimming: 2 bases; junction bases outside the gene matches: 9. Germline V CDR1 and CDR2: MGHRA, YSYEKL. The CDR3 reads CASRLGSGGNTDTQYF. CDR3 nucleotides: TGCGCCAGCAGACTCGGAAGCGGGGGGAACACAGATACGCAGTATTTT.

The V and J genes are TRBV7-2 and TRBJ2-3; no definite D call. V lost 3 bases, J lost 4 bases, and 5 bases lay in between. This CDR3 has 12 residues. Germline V lookup: CDR1 SGHTA, CDR2 FQGNSA. CDR3 protein: CASSFYADTQYF. The DNA for the CDR3 is TGTGCCAGCAGCTTCTACGCAGATACGCAGTATTTT.

This chain uses TRBV5-8 with TRBJ1-2; weak D call: TRBD1 (6 bases). The germline V and J ends were trimmed by 1 base and 7 bases, with 11 bases remaining between them. The germline V gene encodes CDR1 SGHTS and CDR2 YDEGEE. The CDR3 is 13 amino acids. The CDR3, as DNA: TGTGCCAGCAGCTTGTTCAGGGGTGGTGGCTACACCTTC. Protein product: CASSLFRGGGYTF.

The rearrangement joins TRBV5-8 to TRBJ1-2; 7 bases fit TRBD1. With V trimmed by 4 bases and J by 3 bases, 6 bases remained unmatched. Germline V gene lookup returns CDR1 SGHTS and CDR2 YDEGEE. This CDR3 is 14 amino acids long. The CDR3 sequence: CASSLGQDYYGYTF. The CDR3 nucleotides are TGTGCCAGCAGCCTTGGACAGGACTACTATGGCTACACCTTC.

As DNA, the CDR3 is TGTGCCAGCAGCGAAGACAGGGGGCAGGGGTATGGCTACACCTTC. Its protein is CASSEDRGQGYGYTF. The V and J genes are TRBV25-1 and TRBJ1-2; 10 bases match TRBD1. Per germline, CDR1 MGHDK and CDR2 SYGVNS. V lost 6 bases and J lost 5; bases outside the gene matches: 9. There are 15 residues in the CDR3.

The chain employs TRBV5-1 and TRBJ2-7; 9 bases fit TRBD1. V gave up 3 bases and J gave up 2 bases; unmatched junction bases: 3. Germline CDR1 is SGHRS and CDR2 is YFSETQ. CDR3 length: 14 residues. DNA for the CDR3: TGCGCCAGCAGCTCACAGGGGGCGACCTACGAGCAGTACTTC. Its translation is CASSSQGATYEQYF.